This TCR beta chain comes out of a study of T-cell memory formation after mild COVID-19. General study results and limits: Researchers found some responding clones in pre-infection memory, a sign that cross-reactive memory joined.

As regards this clonotype: What it binds is not known.

TCRalpha and TCRbeta libraries used 5'RACE with constant-segment primers and UMIs. TCRdb re-analysed the 5' RACE reads in MiXCR, keeping a single row per CDR3 protein. Seen here are about 430,000 distinct CDR3 sequences, more than 20% observed once, and the top ten hold about 10%. CDR3 length equals 15 residues. Losses at the gene ends were 3 bases for V and 11 bases for J; bases not matched to a gene: 10. The clonotype comes from an adult woman who had mild COVID-19 (a few samples of this study predate the infection). Cell type and time point are not known. Sequenced input: PBMCs or a T cell subset sorted from them (not recorded which). This chain uses TRBV12-3 or TRBV12-4 with TRBJ1-6; 7 bases line up with TRBD1. The CDR3 loop reads CASSLGQGGGAPLHF. DNA for the CDR3: TGTGCCAGCAGTTTGGGCCAGGGGGGGGGCGCACCCCTCCACTTT.